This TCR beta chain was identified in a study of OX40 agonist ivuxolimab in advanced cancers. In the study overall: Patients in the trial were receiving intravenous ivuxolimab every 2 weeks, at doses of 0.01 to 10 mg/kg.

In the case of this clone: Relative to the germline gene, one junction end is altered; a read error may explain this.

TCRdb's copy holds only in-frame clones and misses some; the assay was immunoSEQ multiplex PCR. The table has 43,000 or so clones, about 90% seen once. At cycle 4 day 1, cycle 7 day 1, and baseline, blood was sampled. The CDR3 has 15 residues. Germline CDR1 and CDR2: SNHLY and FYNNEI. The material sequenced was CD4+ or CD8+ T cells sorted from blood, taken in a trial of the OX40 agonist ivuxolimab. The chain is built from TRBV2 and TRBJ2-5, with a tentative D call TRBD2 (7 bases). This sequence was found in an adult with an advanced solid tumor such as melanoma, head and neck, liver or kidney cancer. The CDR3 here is CASRERGGGQEAQYF. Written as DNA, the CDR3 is TGTGCCAGCCGTGAGCGGGGCGGGGGCCAAGAGGCCCAGTACTTC.